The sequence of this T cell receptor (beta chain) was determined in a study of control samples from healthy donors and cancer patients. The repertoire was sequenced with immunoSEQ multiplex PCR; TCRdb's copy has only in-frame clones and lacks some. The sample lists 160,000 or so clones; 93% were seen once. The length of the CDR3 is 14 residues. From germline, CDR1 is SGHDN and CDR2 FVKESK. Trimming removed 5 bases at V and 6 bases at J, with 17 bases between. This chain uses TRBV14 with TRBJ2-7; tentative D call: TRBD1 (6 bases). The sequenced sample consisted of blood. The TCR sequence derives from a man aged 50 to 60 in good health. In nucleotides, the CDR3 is TGTGCCAGCAGCTTCGCAGGGGTGATCGCCGAGCAGTACTTC. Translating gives CASSFAGVIAEQYF.